These T cell receptor beta chains were read from a single sample in a study of T cells after yellow fever vaccination. Each CDR3 protein is one row after TCRdb ran MiXCR on the 5' RACE reads. The sample holds roughly 150,000 distinct CDR3 sequences; 6.5% to 8.5% are singletons and the top ten take approximately 2.4%. The material was CD4+ T cells sorted from PBMCs, obtained less than 6 days after the first yellow fever vaccination. These receptors originate from a man aged 18 to 35 who received the YFV17D yellow fever vaccine. Each CDR3 is given with its conserved first and last residue. The order of the fields is V gene, D gene, clone size, J gene, CDR3 protein, CDR3 DNA. D genes are given only for firm matches. Where a row states a size, it is once, few, many or the class of an expanded clone; other rows omit it.

V: TRBV10-3; D: TRBD1; size: many; J: TRBJ2-6; CDR3: CATGTVSGANVLTF; DNA: TGTGCCACCGGGACAGTCTCTGGGGCCAACGTCCTGACTTTC
V: TRBV20-1; D: TRBD2; size: few; J: TRBJ2-5; CDR3: CSAPTERGAQETQYF; DNA: TGCAGTGCTCCCACCGAGCGGGGGGCTCAAGAGACCCAGTACTTC
V: TRBV5-1; D: TRBD1; size: few; J: TRBJ2-3; CDR3: CASKTGTGQNTQYF; DNA: TGCGCCAGCAAAACCGGGACAGGGCAAAATACGCAGTATTTT
V: TRBV25-1; D: .; size: many; J: TRBJ2-2; CDR3: CASSGVGGELFF; DNA: TGTGCCAGCAGTGGGGTTGGCGGGGAGCTGTTTTTT
V: TRBV6-5; D: TRBD1; size: few; J: TRBJ1-2; CDR3: CASSSWTGENYGYTF; DNA: TGTGCCAGCAGTTCATGGACAGGGGAGAACTATGGCTACACCTTC
V: TRBV7-9; D: .; size: many; J: TRBJ2-3; CDR3: CASSSPWPDTQYF; DNA: TGTGCCAGCAGCTCTCCCTGGCCAGATACGCAGTATTTT
V: TRBV12-3/TRBV12-4; D: .; size: many; J: TRBJ1-2; CDR3: CASKVTGTNYGYTF; DNA: TGTGCCAGCAAAGTGACAGGAACGAACTATGGCTACACCTTC
V: TRBV7-9; D: .; size: .; J: TRBJ1-1; CDR3: CASSPHFTIQEASF; DNA: TGTGCCAGCAGCCCCCACTTTACCATACAGGAGGCCTCCTTT
V: TRBV20-1; D: TRBD2; size: .; J: TRBJ2-3; CDR3: CSGGAGLAGGKESDTQYF; DNA: TGCAGCGGAGGAGCCGGACTAGCGGGGGGCAAGGAGTCAGATACGCAGTATTTT
V: TRBV5-1; D: .; size: .; J: TRBJ2-5; CDR3: CASTPRVVSGQETQYF; DNA: TGCGCCAGCACCCCCCGCGTAGTCAGCGGCCAAGAGACCCAGTACTTC
V: TRBV7-2; D: .; size: .; J: TRBJ1-5; CDR3: CASSWGQGQPQHF; DNA: TGTGCCAGCAGCTGGGGCCAAGGGCAGCCCCAGCATTTT
V: TRBV4-1; D: .; size: many; J: TRBJ1-5; CDR3: CASSQPNTGRKDQPQHF; DNA: TGCGCCAGCAGCCAACCCAACACAGGAAGGAAGGATCAGCCCCAGCATTTT
V: TRBV5-1; D: TRBD1; size: few; J: TRBJ2-5; CDR3: CASSSGTEGETQYF; DNA: TGCGCCAGCAGCTCCGGGACAGAGGGAGAGACCCAGTACTTC
V: TRBV23-1; D: .; size: many; J: TRBJ1-4; CDR3: CASSHHYRPRGEKLFF; DNA: TGCGCCAGCAGTCATCACTACCGGCCCAGGGGTGAAAAACTGTTTTTT
V: TRBV4-2; D: .; size: few; J: TRBJ1-1; CDR3: CASSQGEGTNTEAFF; DNA: TGTGCCAGCAGCCAGGGAGAAGGGACGAACACTGAAGCTTTCTTT
V: TRBV5-1; D: .; size: many; J: TRBJ2-7; CDR3: CASTLTGSSYEQYF; DNA: TGCGCCAGCACACTCACAGGAAGCTCCTACGAGCAGTACTTC
V: TRBV28; D: .; size: many; J: TRBJ2-2; CDR3: CASSLYDRRTGELFF; DNA: TGTGCCAGCAGTTTATATGACAGAAGGACCGGGGAGCTGTTTTTT
V: TRBV5-1; D: .; size: many; J: TRBJ2-4; CDR3: CASSLGPAAKNIQYF; DNA: TGCGCCAGCAGCTTGGGACCGGCAGCCAAAAACATTCAGTACTTC
V: TRBV12-3/TRBV12-4; D: .; size: many; J: TRBJ2-5; CDR3: CASSSNSVETQYF; DNA: TGTGCCAGCAGTTCAAATAGCGTGGAGACCCAGTACTTC
V: TRBV10-3; D: TRBD2; size: many; J: TRBJ2-3; CDR3: CAITTSGGTDTQYF; DNA: TGTGCCATCACAACTAGCGGGGGGACAGATACGCAGTATTTT
V: TRBV5-1; D: .; size: few; J: TRBJ1-4; CDR3: CASSLSGASNEKLFF; DNA: TGCGCCAGCAGCTTATCGGGGGCTTCTAATGAAAAACTGTTTTTT
V: TRBV5-1; D: TRBD1; size: .; J: TRBJ1-2; CDR3: CASSLVGTGSGYTF; DNA: TGCGCCAGCAGCTTGGTCGGGACAGGGAGCGGCTACACCTTC
V: TRBV5-1; D: .; size: .; J: TRBJ1-6; CDR3: CASSSEAGSLAPLHF; DNA: TGCGCCAGCAGCTCCGAAGCGGGGAGTTTGGCACCCCTCCACTTT
V: TRBV5-1; D: TRBD2; size: many; J: TRBJ2-1; CDR3: CASSFGGGAHNEQFF; DNA: TGCGCCAGCAGCTTCGGCGGGGGGGCCCACAATGAGCAGTTCTTC
V: TRBV7-9; D: .; size: .; J: TRBJ1-4; CDR3: CASTTGTGEKLFF; DNA: TGTGCCAGCACCACAGGGACTGGAGAAAAACTGTTTTTT